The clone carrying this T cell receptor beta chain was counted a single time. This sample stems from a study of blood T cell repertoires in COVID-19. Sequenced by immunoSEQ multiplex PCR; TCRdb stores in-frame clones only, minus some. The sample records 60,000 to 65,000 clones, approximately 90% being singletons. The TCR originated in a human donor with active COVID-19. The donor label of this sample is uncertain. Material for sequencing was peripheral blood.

The CDR3 DNA reads TGTGCCAGCAGCGGGGAGGTGGAGACCCAGTACTTC. This sequence encodes CASSGEVETQYF. This chain joins TRBV9 and TRBJ2-5, with D possibly TRBD2 on 6 matching bases. The CDR3 runs 12 residues. CDR1 SGDLS and CDR2 YYNGEE come from the germline V gene. Trimming removed 3 bases from V and 5 bases from J, with 8 bases in between.